This T cell receptor beta chain was captured in a study of early T cells in non-severe SARS-CoV-2 infection. Looking at the study overall: RNA in bulk from unsorted whole blood was sequenced, and chains were unpaired. Study-level findings and limits: CD4 and private specificities were missed by VDJdb matching, which favored anti-spike CD8 responses.

Germline V gene sequence: CDR1 MNHNS, CDR2 SASEGT. The CDR3 runs 14 residues. Trimming took 7 bases from V and 4 from J, leaving 16 bases between them. In the case of this clonotype: Its antigen remains unidentified.

Unique molecular identifiers were added to individual cDNA molecules. TCRdb ran MiXCR on the 5' RACE reads and lists one entry per CDR3 protein. The table lists about 62,000 distinct CDR3 sequences, more than 9% of them singletons, with over 0.95% in the top ten. Sequenced input: whole blood. V and J are TRBV6-1 and TRBJ1-1; D uncertain. The receptor comes from an adult who was a healthcare worker with PCR-confirmed SARS-CoV-2 infection or an uninfected control (not recorded which). The CDR3 here is CASTSETGFTEAFF. The CDR3 DNA sequence: TGTGCCAGCACCTCCGAGACTGGCTTCACTGAAGCTTTCTTT.